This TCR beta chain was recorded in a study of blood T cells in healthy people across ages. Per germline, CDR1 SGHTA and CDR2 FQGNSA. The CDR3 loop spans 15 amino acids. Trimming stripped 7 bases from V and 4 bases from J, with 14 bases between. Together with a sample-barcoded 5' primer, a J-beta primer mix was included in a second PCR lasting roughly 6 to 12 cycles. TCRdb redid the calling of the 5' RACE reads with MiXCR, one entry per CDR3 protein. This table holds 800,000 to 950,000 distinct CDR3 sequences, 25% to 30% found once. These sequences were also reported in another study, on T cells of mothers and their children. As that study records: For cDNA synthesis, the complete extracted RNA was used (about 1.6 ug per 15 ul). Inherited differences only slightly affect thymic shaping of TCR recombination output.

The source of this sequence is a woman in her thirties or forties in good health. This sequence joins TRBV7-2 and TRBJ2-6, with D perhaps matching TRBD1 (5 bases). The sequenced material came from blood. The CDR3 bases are TGTGCCAGCACCTCCTCAGGGCTCGGGGCCAACGTCCTGACTTTC. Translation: CASTSSGLGANVLTF.